This T cell receptor (beta chain) derives from a study of OX40 agonist ivuxolimab in advanced cancers. About the research overall: Earlier anti-PD-1, anti-PD-L1 or anti-CTLA-4 therapy was permitted; about 38% had received some.

Repertoires were generated with immunoSEQ multiplex PCR, while TCRdb's copy carries only in-frame clones and drops some. This table holds some 68,000 clones, around 87% found once. V was shortened by 2 bases and J by 0 bases, with 5 bases between the two germline ends. There are 14 residues in the CDR3. CDR1 is SGHTS and CDR2 is YDEGEE in the germline V gene. As concerns this clone: The target antigen is unknown.

Study results and limitations: Clonal expansion by week 6 occurred in CD4+ and CD8+ blood T cells (at 0.1 to 3.0 mg/kg). Compared with others, partial responders at 0.1-3.0 mg/kg displayed clonal expansion among the lowest. The specificity for antigen of the expanded peripheral T cells was not determined.

The source material was CD4+ or CD8+ T cells sorted from blood, sampled in a trial of the OX40 agonist ivuxolimab. This receptor was identified in an adult with an advanced solid tumor such as melanoma, head and neck, liver or kidney cancer. This rearrangement joins TRBV5-8 to TRBJ1-4, with D possibly matching TRBD1 (5 bases). CDR3: CASSLGATNEKLFF. The CDR3 bases are TGTGCCAGCAGCTTAGGGGCAACTAATGAAAAACTGTTTTTT.